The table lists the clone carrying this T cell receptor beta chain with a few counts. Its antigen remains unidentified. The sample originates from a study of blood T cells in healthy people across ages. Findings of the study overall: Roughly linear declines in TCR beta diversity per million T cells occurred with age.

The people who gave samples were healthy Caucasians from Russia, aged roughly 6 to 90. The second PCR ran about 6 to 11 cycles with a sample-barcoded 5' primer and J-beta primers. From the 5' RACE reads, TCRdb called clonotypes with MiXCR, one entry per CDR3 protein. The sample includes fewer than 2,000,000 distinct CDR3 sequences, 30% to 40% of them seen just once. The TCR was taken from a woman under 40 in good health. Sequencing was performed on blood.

In DNA form, the CDR3 reads TGCAGTGCTAGCCCCCCTAGCGGGGGATACAATGAGCAGTTCTTC. Protein product: CSASPPSGGYNEQFF. This chain uses TRBV20-1 with TRBJ2-1, with 10 bases fitting TRBD2. J lost 4 bases, V lost 3 bases, and 6 bases had no gene match. The CDR3 loop spans 15 amino acids. The germline V gene encodes CDR1 DFQATT and CDR2 SNEGSKA (reference sequence).